The T cell receptor beta chain under discussion was sequenced for a study of response to subunit inactivated influenza vaccine (dated by TCRdb to 2016 to 2019). Notes on the research overall: The study used deep quantitative T cell receptor repertoire profiling to track responses to a trivalent subunit inactivated influenza vaccine.

What the study reported, not specific to this receptor: It was suggested by the authors that each seasonal influenza vaccination may recruit only a limited number of new T cells.

V is reduced by 3 bases and J by 0 bases, leaving a spacing of 9 bases between them. The CDR3 goes from the cysteine to the phenylalanine over 14 residues. CDR3 DNA is the only sequence kept; it has 42 bases, read in frame from the first base. CDR1 WNHNN and CDR2 SYGVQD are derived from the germline V gene (reference sequence). The library was prepared using RT-PCR. These reads were obtained on an Illumina HiSeq 2500. In-frame beta chains were kept once TCRdb had trimmed the public reads at Q25 with fastp and called clones with MiXCR. Every CDR3 protein is listed once, alongside the most common genes and DNA of its rows. Recorded for this sample are 500,000 to 600,000 distinct CDR3 sequences; about 11% of them occurred a single time. The top ten clones comprise 9.5% to 12% of the sample. Turning to this clonotype: Its cognate antigen has yet to be identified. No base qualities exist here, and no much larger clone lies one base off it.

These data were likewise used in another study, on T cells expressing NK-cell markers. The second study's authors report: TCR beta cDNA libraries were prepared using 5'RACE template switching, which introduced a universal primer site and unique molecular identifiers. Seven to nine donors provided sorted CD3+CD56+NKG2C+, CD3+CD56+NKG2C- and CD3+CD56-NKG2C+ T-cell subsets, whose TCR beta-chain repertoires were profiled. Among the eight sequenced donors, seven were HCMV-seropositive and one was HCMV-seronegative. To restrict sorting to alphabetaTCR-expressing T cells, an anti-gammadeltaTCR antibody was added in several experiments. In six donors, the dominant CD3+CD56+NKG2C+ clonotypes were among the top 10 CD8+ clonotypes and accounted for about 1.0-8% of CD8+ T cells. Those dominant clonotypes were again the most abundant among CD3+CD56-NKG2C+ cells in a few donors, at about 28.3-60.1%. Whether the expanded NKG2C-expressing T cell clones were specific for HCMV antigens remained unclear. The study sequenced eight donors, all healthy volunteers chosen at random: three men and five women. HCMV serostatus was determined by detecting HCMV-specific IgG in serum with a commercial ELISA kit. Ficoll density gradient centrifugation was used to isolate peripheral blood mononuclear cells from blood. For six donors, unsorted PBMC were also used to sequence bulk peripheral blood T-cell repertoires. Priming for cDNA synthesis came from the TCR beta constant segment, and two successive PCR amplification steps followed. Libraries were sequenced as 2 x 150 bp reads on Illumina HiSeq 2000/2500, MiSeq or NextSeq. MIGEC was used to demultiplex reads and group reads by UMI, and MiTCR was used to assemble and quantify clonotypes. To remove erroneous sequences, TCR cDNA sequences were retained only when supported by two or more reads. The tcR package was used for downstream repertoire analysis, and clonotypes were matched between fractions using CDR3 nucleotide sequence together with V segment. Antigen specificity was annotated against VDJdb with VDJmatch, allowing one amino acid substitution in CDR3.

This TCR was sampled from a man aged 50-59 years who received an inactivated influenza vaccine. Donor details come from another sample of the same person, matched by shared clones. Sample: PBMCs from blood, taken on the day of vaccination. The V gene is TRBV10-1 and the J gene is TRBJ2-7; tentative D gene TRBD1, with 5 bases matching. CDR3 region: CASSEHRSSYEQYF. The DNA is TGCGCCAGCAGTGAACACAGGAGCTCCTACGAGCAGTACTTC.